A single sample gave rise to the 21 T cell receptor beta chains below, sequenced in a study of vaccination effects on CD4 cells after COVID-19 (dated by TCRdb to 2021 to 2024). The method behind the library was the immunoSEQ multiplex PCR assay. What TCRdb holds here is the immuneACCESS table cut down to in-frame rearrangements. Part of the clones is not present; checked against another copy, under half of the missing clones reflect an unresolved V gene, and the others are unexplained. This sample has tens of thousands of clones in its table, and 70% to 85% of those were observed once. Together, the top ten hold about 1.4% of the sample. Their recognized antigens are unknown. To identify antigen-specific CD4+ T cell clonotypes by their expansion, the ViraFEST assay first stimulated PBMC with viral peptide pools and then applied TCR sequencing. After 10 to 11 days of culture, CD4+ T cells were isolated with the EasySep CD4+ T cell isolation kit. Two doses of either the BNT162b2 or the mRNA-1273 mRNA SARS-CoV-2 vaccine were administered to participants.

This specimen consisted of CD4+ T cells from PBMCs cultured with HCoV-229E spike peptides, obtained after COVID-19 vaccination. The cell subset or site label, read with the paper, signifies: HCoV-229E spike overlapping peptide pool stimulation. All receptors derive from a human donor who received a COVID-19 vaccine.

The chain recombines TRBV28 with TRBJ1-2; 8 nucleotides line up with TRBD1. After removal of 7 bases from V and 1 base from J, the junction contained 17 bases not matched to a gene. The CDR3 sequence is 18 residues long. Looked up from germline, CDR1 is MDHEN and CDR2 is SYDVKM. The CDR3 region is CASTPPVGQGLINYGYTF. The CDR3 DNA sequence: TGTGCCAGCACCCCACCCGTCGGACAGGGCCTGATTAACTATGGCTACACCTTC.

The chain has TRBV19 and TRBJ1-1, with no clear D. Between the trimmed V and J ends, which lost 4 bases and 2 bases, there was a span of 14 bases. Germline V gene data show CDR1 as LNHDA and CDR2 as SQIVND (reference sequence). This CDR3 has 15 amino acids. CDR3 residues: CASSRKPNSNTEAFF. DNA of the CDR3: TGTGCCAGTAGTAGAAAACCAAACTCAAACACTGAAGCTTTCTTT. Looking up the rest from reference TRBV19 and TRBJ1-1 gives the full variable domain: DGGITQSPKYLFRKEGQNVTLSCEQNLNHDAMYWYRQDPGQGLRLIYYSQIVNDFQKGDIAEGYSVSREKKESFPLTVTSAQKNPTAFYLCASSRKPNSNTEAFFGQGTRLTVV.

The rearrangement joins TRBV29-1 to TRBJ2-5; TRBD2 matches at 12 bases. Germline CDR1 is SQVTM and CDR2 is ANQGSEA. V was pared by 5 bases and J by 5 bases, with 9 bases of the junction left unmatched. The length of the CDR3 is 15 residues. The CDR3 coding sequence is TGCAGCGTTTCGGCTAGCGGGGGGGTCTTTGAGACCCAGTACTTC. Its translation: CSVSASGGVFETQYF. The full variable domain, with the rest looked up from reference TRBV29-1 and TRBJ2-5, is SAVISQKPSRDICQRGTSLTIQCQVDSQVTMMFWYRQQPGQSLTLIATANQGSEATYESGFVIDKFPISRPNLTFSTLTVSNMSPEDSSIYLCSVSASGGVFETQYFGPGTRLLVL.

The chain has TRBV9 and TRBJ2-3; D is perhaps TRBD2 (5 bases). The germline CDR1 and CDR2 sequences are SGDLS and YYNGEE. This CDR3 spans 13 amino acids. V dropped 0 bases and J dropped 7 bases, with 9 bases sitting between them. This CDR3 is CASSVEPSYTQYF. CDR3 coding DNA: TGTGCCAGCAGCGTAGAACCTAGCTATACGCAGTATTTT.

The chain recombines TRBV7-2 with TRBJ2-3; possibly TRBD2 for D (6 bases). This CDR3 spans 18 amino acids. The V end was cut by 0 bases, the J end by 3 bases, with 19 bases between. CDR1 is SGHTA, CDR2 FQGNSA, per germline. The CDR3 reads CASSLAKLGRIATDTQYF. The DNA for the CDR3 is TGTGCCAGCAGCTTAGCTAAATTGGGGAGGATAGCGACAGATACGCAGTATTTT.

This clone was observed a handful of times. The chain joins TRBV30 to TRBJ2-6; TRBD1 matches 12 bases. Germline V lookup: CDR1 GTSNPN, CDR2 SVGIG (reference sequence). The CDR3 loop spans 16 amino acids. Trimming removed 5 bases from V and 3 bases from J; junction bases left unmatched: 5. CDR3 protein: CAWYRDRGLGANVLTF. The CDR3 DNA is TGTGCCTGGTACCGGGACAGGGGGCTTGGGGCCAACGTCCTGACTTTC.

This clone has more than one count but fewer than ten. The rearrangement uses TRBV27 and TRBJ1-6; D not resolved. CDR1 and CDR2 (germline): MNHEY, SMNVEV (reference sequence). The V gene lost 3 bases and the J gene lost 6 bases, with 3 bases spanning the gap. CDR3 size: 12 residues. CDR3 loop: CASSFLNSPLHF. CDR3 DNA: TGTGCCAGCAGTTTCCTTAATTCACCCCTCCACTTT.

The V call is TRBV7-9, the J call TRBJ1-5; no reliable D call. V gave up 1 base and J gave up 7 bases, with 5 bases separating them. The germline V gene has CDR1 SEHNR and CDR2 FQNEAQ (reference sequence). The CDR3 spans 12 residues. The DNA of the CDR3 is TGTGCCAGCAGCTTAGTGGACCAGCCCCAGCATTTT. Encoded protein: CASSLVDQPQHF.

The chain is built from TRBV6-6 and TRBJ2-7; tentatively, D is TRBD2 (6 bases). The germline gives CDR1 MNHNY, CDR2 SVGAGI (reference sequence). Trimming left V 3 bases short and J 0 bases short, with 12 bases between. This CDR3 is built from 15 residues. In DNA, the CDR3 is TGTGCCAGCAGTTATCAGGGACTGAGCTCCTACGAGCAGTACGTC. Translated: CASSYQGLSSYEQYV.

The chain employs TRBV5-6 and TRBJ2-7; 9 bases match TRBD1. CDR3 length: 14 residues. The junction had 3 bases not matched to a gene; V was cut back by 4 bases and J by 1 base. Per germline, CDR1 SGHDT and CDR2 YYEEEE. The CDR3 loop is CASSPGTGSYEQYV. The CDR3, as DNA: TGTGCCAGCAGCCCCGGGACAGGGTCCTACGAGCAGTACGTC.

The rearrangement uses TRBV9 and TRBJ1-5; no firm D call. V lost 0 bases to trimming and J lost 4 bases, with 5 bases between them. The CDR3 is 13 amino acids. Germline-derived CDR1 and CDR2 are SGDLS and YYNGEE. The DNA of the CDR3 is TGTGCCAGCAGCGTAGGGCAGAATCAGCCCCAGCATTTT. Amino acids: CASSVGQNQPQHF. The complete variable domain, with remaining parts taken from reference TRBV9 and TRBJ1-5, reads DSGVTQTPKHLITATGQRVTLRCSPRSGDLSVYWYQQSLDQGLQFLIQYYNGEERAKGNILERFSAQQFPDLHSELNLSSLELGDSALYFCASSVGQNQPQHFGDGTRLSIL.

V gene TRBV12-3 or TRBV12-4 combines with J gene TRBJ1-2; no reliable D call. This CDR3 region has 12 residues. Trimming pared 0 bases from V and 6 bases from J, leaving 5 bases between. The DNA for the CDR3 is TGTGCCAGCAGTTTAGCCAGGAATGGCTACACCTTC. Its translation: CASSLARNGYTF.

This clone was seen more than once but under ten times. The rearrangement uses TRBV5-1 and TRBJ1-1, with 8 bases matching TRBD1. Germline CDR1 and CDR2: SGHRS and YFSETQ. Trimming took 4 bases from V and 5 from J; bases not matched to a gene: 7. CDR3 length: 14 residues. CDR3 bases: TGCGCCAGCAGCCTTATACAGGGGGGGACTGAAGCTTTCTTT. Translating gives CASSLIQGGTEAFF.

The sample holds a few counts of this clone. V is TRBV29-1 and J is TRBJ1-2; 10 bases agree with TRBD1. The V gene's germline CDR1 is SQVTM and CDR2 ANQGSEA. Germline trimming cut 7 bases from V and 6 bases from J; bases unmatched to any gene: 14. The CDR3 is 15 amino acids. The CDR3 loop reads CSARGQGTIANGYTF. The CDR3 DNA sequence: TGCAGCGCAAGGGGACAGGGGACGATCGCTAATGGCTACACCTTC.

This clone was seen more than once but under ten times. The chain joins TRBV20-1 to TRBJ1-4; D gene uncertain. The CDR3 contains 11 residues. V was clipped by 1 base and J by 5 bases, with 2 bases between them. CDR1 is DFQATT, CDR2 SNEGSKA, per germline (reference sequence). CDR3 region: CSARVNEKLFF. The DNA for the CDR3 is TGCAGTGCTAGAGTCAATGAAAAACTGTTTTTT.

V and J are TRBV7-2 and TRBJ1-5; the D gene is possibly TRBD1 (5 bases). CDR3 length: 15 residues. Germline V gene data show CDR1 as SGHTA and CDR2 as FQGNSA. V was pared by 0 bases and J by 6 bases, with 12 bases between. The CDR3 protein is CASSLAGGTGQPQHF. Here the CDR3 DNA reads TGTGCCAGCAGCTTAGCGGGGGGGACCGGTCAGCCCCAGCATTTT.

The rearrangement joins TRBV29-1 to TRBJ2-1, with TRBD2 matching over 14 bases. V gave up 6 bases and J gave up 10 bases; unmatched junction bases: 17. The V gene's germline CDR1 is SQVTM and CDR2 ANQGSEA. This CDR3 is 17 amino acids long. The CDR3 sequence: CSVDNNRLAGGQREQFF. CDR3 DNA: TGCAGCGTCGACAACAACCGACTAGCGGGGGGGCAGAGGGAGCAGTTCTTC.

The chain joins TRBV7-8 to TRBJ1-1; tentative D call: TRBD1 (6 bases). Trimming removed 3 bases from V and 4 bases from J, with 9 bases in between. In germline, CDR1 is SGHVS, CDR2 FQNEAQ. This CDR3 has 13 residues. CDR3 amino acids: CASSFRRGTEAFF. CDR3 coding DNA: TGTGCCAGCAGCTTCCGCAGGGGCACTGAAGCTTTCTTT.

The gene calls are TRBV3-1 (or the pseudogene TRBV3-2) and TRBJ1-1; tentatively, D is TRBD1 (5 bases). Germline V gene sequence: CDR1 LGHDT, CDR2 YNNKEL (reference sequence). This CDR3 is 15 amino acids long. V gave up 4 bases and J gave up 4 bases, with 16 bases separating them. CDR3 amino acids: CASSRRGFGATEAFF. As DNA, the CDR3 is TGTGCCAGCAGCCGGCGGGGGTTTGGGGCCACTGAAGCTTTCTTT.

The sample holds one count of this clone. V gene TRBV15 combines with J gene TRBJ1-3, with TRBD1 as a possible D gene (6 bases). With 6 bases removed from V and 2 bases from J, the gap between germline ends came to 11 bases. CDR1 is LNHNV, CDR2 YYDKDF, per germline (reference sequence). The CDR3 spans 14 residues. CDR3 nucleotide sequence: TGTGCCACCAGTGGGGGGGCTGCTGGAAACACCATATATTTT. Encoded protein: CATSGGAAGNTIYF.

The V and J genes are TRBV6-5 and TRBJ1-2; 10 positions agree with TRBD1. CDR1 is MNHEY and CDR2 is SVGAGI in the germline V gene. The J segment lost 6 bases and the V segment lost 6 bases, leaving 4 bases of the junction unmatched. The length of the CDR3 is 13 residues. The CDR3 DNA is TGTGCCAGCAGGCCCGGGACAGGGGATGGCTACACCTTC. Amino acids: CASRPGTGDGYTF.